This T cell receptor beta chain was sequenced during a study of blood T cell repertoires in COVID-19 (dated by TCRdb to 2020 to 2021). The study in broad terms: Samples covering the acute and convalescent phases of COVID-19 were provided by collaborators in the United States, Italy and Spain. The prospective study material was composed of cDNA or gDNA derived from T cells, B-cell-depleted T cells, or PBMCs. Subjects who had been exposed to COVID-19, were actively infected with it, or had recovered from it provided the deeply sampled blood TCRbeta repertoires that made up the dataset. A freely available public database, intended as a resource for researchers studying the immune response to SARS-CoV-2, is where the repertoires were released. The samples were drawn from two sources: the first 160 participants of the ongoing ImmuneRACE study, and approximately 1,300 subjects contributed by 6 global collaborators. Sample metadata almost always included a de-identified subject ID, COVID-19 status, age in years and sex. Where HLA class I and class II types were available, the types were taken from metadata supplied by the sample provider, not from assay-based typing. Here is what the overall study found, with its caveats: The amount of clinical and demographic metadata varied by source and participant and was provided uncurated.

Including the terminal cysteine and phenylalanine, the CDR3 comprises 15 residues. Left in the record is the CDR3 DNA by itself, 45 bases read in frame from the first base. The junction shows trimming of 3 bases on V and 0 bases on J, plus 11 bases between the germline ends. CDR1 and CDR2 were assigned from the germline V gene as MGHRA and YSYEKL. At one collaborating source in Seattle, patients were enrolled during active infection and were followed longitudinally through the course of disease. Collaborating institutions collected whole blood in K2EDTA tubes following their own protocols. For TCRbeta analysis, collaborators shipped samples in one of three forms: frozen whole blood, isolated PBMCs, or DNA extracted from either of those sample types. There are a few counts of this clone. The antigen it recognizes is unknown. No much larger clone exists at a distance of one base, and base qualities are not known. Within the sample, other DNA sequences also encode this same CDR3.

TCRbeta CDR3 regions were amplified from genomic DNA by means of the immunoSEQ Assay, a bias-controlled multiplex PCR. As for the original processing: Nucleated cell counts per sample were estimated from amplification of reference gene primers within the assay. To quantify the absolute abundance of each unique TCRbeta CDR3 rearrangement, sequence reads were collapsed and filtered. Productive Simpson clonality was computed per sample as the square root of Simpson's diversity index over productive rearrangements. TCRdb's version of the immuneACCESS table is confined to in-frame rearrangements and falls short of the full clone set. An unresolved V gene accounts for under half of the shortfall where checked; the remainder is of unknown origin. The DNA gave D and trimming, while V, J and clone size come from that table. This sample has roughly 440,000 clones in its table, and approximately 90% of those were observed once. The top ten clones comprise roughly 12% of the sample.

This sequence uses TRBV4-1 and TRBJ1-2; the D gene is perhaps TRBD1, on 6 matching bases. The sequenced sample was peripheral blood. The TCR sequence derives from a woman in her forties or fifties with COVID-19, enrolled during active disease. The DNA reads TGCGCCAGCAGCCAGCTGACAGGAACTAACTATGGCTACACCTTC. It codes for CASSQLTGTNYGYTF.